The rows below give T cell receptor beta chains drawn from one sample of a study of cytomegalovirus exposure and HLA in healthy donors. The table came from immunoSEQ multiplex PCR; TCRdb's copy has only in-frame clones and leaves some out. The table shows fewer than 110,000 clones, with about 80% occurring only once. Sample: PBMCs. These receptors all come from a man between 25 and 39 years old in good health and CMV-seronegative. CDR3s include the opening cysteine and the closing phenylalanine or tryptophan. Fields, in order: CDR3 length, V gene, J gene, D gene, clone size, CDR3 DNA, CDR3 protein. The D gene is left open where the match is weak. The size field is filled for only some rows; it gives once, few, many or a size class.

>15|TRBV28|TRBJ1-2|-|-
TGTGCCAGCAGTTTACTTCCCAGGGTGGCCTATGGCTACACCTTC
CASSLLPRVAYGYTF
>12|TRBV6-5|TRBJ2-4|TRBD2|few
TGTGCCAGCAGTGAATCGGGGGGGATTTGGTACTTC
CASSESGGIWYF
>16|TRBV5-6|TRBJ2-2|TRBD1|-
TGTGCCAGCAGCTCGGGACAGGGGCGCCACACCGGGGAGCTGTTTTTT
CASSSGQGRHTGELFF
>14|TRBV18|TRBJ2-1|TRBD2|once
TGTGCCAGCTCACCAACAGCGGGGACCCTCGGGCAGTTCTTC
CASSPTAGTLGQFF
>15|TRBV2|TRBJ1-5|TRBD1|-
TGTGCCGCCGCCAAAATGACAGGGGCTGGTCAGCCCCAGCATTTT
CAAAKMTGAGQPQHF
>16|TRBV28|TRBJ2-7|TRBD2|few
TGTGCCAGCAAGGATAGCGGGAGGGCTACCTCCTACGAGCAGTACTTC
CASKDSGRATSYEQYF
>16|TRBV30|TRBJ1-6|TRBD1|-
TGTGCCTGGAGTGTACAGGGGGATAGCTATAATTCACCCCTCCACTTT
CAWSVQGDSYNSPLHF
>14|TRBV6-6|TRBJ2-7|-|-
TGTGCCAGCAGTTCCCGAGGACAACGCCACGAGCAGTACTTC
CASSSRGQRHEQYF
>17|TRBV19|TRBJ2-2|TRBD2|-
TGTGCCAGTAGTATAGATAAGCCGACTAGCCGAACCGGGGAGCTGTTTTTT
CASSIDKPTSRTGELFF
>16|TRBV28|TRBJ2-1|-|-
TGTGCCAGCAGCCCAAGTGGGGGGGCCTCCTACAATGAGCAGTTCTTC
CASSPSGGASYNEQFF
>18|TRBV7-6|TRBJ2-2|TRBD2|few
TGTGCCAGCAGCCTATACCCCCTAGCGGGAGGCGACACCGGGGAGCTGTTTTTT
CASSLYPLAGGDTGELFF
>14|TRBV6-1|TRBJ1-2|TRBD1|once
TGTGCCAGCAGTGAAGCTCCGACAGGGAGGGGCTACACCTTC
CASSEAPTGRGYTF
>15|TRBV5-1|TRBJ2-2|-|few
TGCGCCAGCAGCTTGAGGGGACAGAACACCGGGGAGCTGTTTTTT
CASSLRGQNTGELFF
>15|TRBV2|TRBJ2-1|-|-
TGTGCCAGCAGACAGGGGAGGCTTCAGCACAATGAGCAGTTCTTC
CASRQGRLQHNEQFF
>14|TRBV7-9|TRBJ2-7|TRBD2|-
TGTGCCAGCAGCCCTACTAGCGGGAGGGCCGAGCAGTACTTC
CASSPTSGRAEQYF
>15|TRBV4-1|TRBJ1-2|-|-
TGCGCCAGCAGCCAAGAACCTGTCGGGGGATGGGGCTACACCTTC
CASSQEPVGGWGYTF
>15|TRBV9|TRBJ2-7|TRBD2|-
TGTGCCAGCAGCGAATTAGCGGGGCCCGGCTACGAGCAGTACTTC
CASSELAGPGYEQYF
>17|TRBV19|TRBJ2-7|TRBD2|-
TGTGCCAGTAGTCGCTCCGGGTATAGCGGGAGCGTTTACGAGCAGTACTTC
CASSRSGYSGSVYEQYF
>18|TRBV7-9|TRBJ2-5|TRBD2|-
TGTGCCAGCAGCTCCGGACTAGCGGGAGTGAGTTTCCAAGAGACCCAGTACTTC
CASSSGLAGVSFQETQYF
>15|TRBV6-5|TRBJ2-3|TRBD2|once
TGTGCCAGCAGTTTTAGCGGGAGGAGCACAGATACGCAGTATTTT
CASSFSGRSTDTQYF
>11|TRBV6-6|TRBJ2-7|-|-
TGTGCCAGCAGAGAAACTTACGAGCAGTACTTC
CASRETYEQYF
>12|TRBV30|TRBJ1-1|-|-
TGTGCCTTCCTTGGGGGGGCTACTGAAGCTTTCTTT
CAFLGGATEAFF
>15|TRBV18|TRBJ2-1|TRBD2|-
TGTGCCAGCTCCCCGACTAGCGGGGGGGCCAATGAGCAGTTCTTC
CASSPTSGGANEQFF
>15|TRBV19|TRBJ1-5|-|few
TGTGCCAGTAGTATAGGGAGGGGATCGGGTCAGCCCCAGCATTTT
CASSIGRGSGQPQHF
>13|TRBV5-4|TRBJ2-7|-|-
TGTGCCAGCAGACAGGGGCGGGGGGACGAGCAGTACTTC
CASRQGRGDEQYF
>13|TRBV5-1|TRBJ2-3|-|-
TGCGCTAGCAGCTCCGGACTTTCAGATACGCAGTATTTT
CASSSGLSDTQYF
>15|TRBV11-1|TRBJ2-7|-|few
TGTGCCAGCAGCTTAGACGGGGTACAAACCTACGAGCAGTACTTC
CASSLDGVQTYEQYF
>15|TRBV7-8|TRBJ2-7|-|few
TGTGCCAGCAGCTTATATCAGGGGCCTTCCTACGAGCAGTACTTC
CASSLYQGPSYEQYF
>13|TRBV18|TRBJ1-1|-|-
TGTGCCAGCTCACCACCTACCCGAGACAGCCAACACTTT
CASSPPTRDSQHF
>14|TRBV30|TRBJ2-1|-|-
TGTGCCTGGAATCGTGGCGGGGCCAACAATGAGCAGTTCTTC
CAWNRGGANNEQFF
>18|TRBV25-1|TRBJ2-1|TRBD2|once
TGTGCCAGCAGTCTGCTCGGGACTAGCGGGGGCCCGTACAATGAGCAGTTCTTC
CASSLLGTSGGPYNEQFF
>15|TRBV5-1|TRBJ2-7|TRBD1|once
TGCGCCAGCAGCCTAGGACAGGCCGCCCGAGATGAGCAGTACTTC
CASSLGQAARDEQYF
>18|TRBV9|TRBJ2-5|TRBD2|-
TGTGCCAGCAGCGTCGGGACTAGCGGGGGGGCTTCCCAAGAGACCCAGTACTTC
CASSVGTSGGASQETQYF
>14|TRBV27|TRBJ1-6|TRBD1|-
TGTGCCAGCAGTTTTCTTGGACAGGCAAGCACCCTCCACTTT
CASSFLGQASTLHF
>17|TRBV19|TRBJ2-5|TRBD2|-
TGTGCCAGTAGTAGACTAGCGGGAGGGCCAGCGGGAGAGACCCAGTACTTC
CASSRLAGGPAGETQYF
>19|TRBV10-3|TRBJ2-1|-|-
TGTGCCATCAGTGAGCCCCTAATAGAGCTACAGAGCTCCTACAATGAGCAGTTCTTC
CAISEPLIELQSSYNEQFF
>15|TRBV9|TRBJ2-3|TRBD1|-
TGTGCCAGCAGCGTAGCCCCGGGACAGAAAGATACGCAGTATTTT
CASSVAPGQKDTQYF
>17|TRBV4-1|TRBJ1-5|-|-
TGCGCCAGCAGCCAAGCCGACCCTAACAGGGAGAATCAGCCCCAGCATTTT
CASSQADPNRENQPQHF